The source of this T cell receptor (beta chain) is a study of response to subunit inactivated influenza vaccine. TCRdb re-called the RT-PCR reads with MiXCR, one entry per CDR3 protein. The sample has about 540,000 distinct CDR3 sequences, approximately 22% seen once. A few counts support this clonotype. Looked up from germline, CDR1 is MNHNS and CDR2 is SASEGT. The CDR3 consists of 14 residues. V was trimmed by 5 bases and J by 6 bases, leaving 14 bases between them. The sample was also reused in another study, on T cells expressing NK-cell markers. That work adds: Libraries used 5'RACE template switching adding universal primer site and UMIs. Obtained from sorted CD3+CD56+NKG2C+, CD3+CD56+NKG2C- and CD3+CD56-NKG2C+ T cells were the TCR beta repertoires. Seven donors tested HCMV-seropositive and one tested seronegative among the eight sequenced. Six of the donors carried dominant NKG2C+ clonotypes that took up about 1.0-8% of their CD8+ T cells. Also leading the CD3+CD56-NKG2C+ fraction in several donors were these clonotypes.

V and J are TRBV6-1 and TRBJ1-5; D ambiguous. The starting material was CD4+ T cells sorted from PBMCs, obtained roughly 12 days after vaccination. This receptor was taken from a man aged 45 to 65 who received an inactivated influenza vaccine. CDR3 in amino acids: CASSIDKGGQPQHF. In DNA form, the CDR3 reads TGTGCCAGCAGTATTGACAAGGGAGGTCAGCCCCAGCATTTT.